This T cell receptor (beta chain) was identified in a study of cytomegalovirus exposure and HLA in healthy donors. Regarding the study as a whole: Most of the CMV-associated TCR beta chains (in a later analysis) appeared to be HLA-restricted. With later analysis, a missense DCLRE1C variant became linked to TCR beta V- and J-gene trimming.

Trimming stripped 4 bases from V and 4 bases from J, with 23 bases between. From germline, CDR1 is MGHRA and CDR2 YSYEKL. This CDR3 contains 18 residues. In this sample, this clone turned up a few times. Its specificity is unknown. It was with 60 Vbeta and 13 Jbeta primers that the PCR ran. Here immunoSEQ multiplex PCR was the method, and the copy in TCRdb shows in-frame clones only, minus some. This table has approximately 140,000 clones, roughly 81% appearing once. The TCR was taken from a female donor in good health and CMV-seronegative. V and J are TRBV4-1 and TRBJ2-1; a weak D match, TRBD2 (6 bases). Sequenced: PBMCs. For the CDR3, the DNA is TGCGCCAGCAGCCTACACAGCACCGGGACTTTGGGGTACAATGAGCAGTTCTTC. Amino acid sequence: CASSLHSTGTLGYNEQFF.